One sample yielded the 13 T cell receptor beta chains listed below, sequenced in a study of T cells in localized non-small cell lung cancer. Profiled with immunoSEQ multiplex PCR; TCRdb holds only in-frame clones, not every one. The sample lists some 56,000 clones, around 86% seen once, with about 4.8% in the top ten. This sample comprised peripheral blood, obtained before any cancer treatment. These receptors originate from a woman aged 40-69 years with stage I lung adenocarcinoma.

The J gene is TRBJ1-6, the V gene TRBV30; D not resolved. The V and J ends lost 5 bases and 7 bases respectively, with 15 bases between them. From germline, CDR1 is GTSNPN and CDR2 SVGIG (reference sequence). The CDR3 runs 14 residues. CDR3 nucleotide sequence: TGTGCCTGGTGGATTGGAGACCCAAATTCACCCCTCCACTTT. Its translation: CAWWIGDPNSPLHF.

In its sample, this clone was seen once. CDR3 in amino acids: CASSRDRVKDEQFF. CDR3 sequence (DNA): TGTGCCAGTAGTAGGGACAGGGTAAAGGATGAGCAGTTCTTC. The chain combines TRBV19 with TRBJ2-1; 9 nucleotides align to TRBD1. The CDR3 length is 14 residues. CDR1 LNHDA and CDR2 SQIVND come from the germline V gene (reference sequence). V lost 4 bases and J lost 8; bases outside the gene matches: 6.

V usage is TRBV6-5 and J usage is TRBJ1-6; TRBD1 might be the D (6 bases). Looked up from germline, CDR1 is MNHEY and CDR2 is SVGAGI. The CDR3 runs to 15 residues. Trimming removed 6 bases at V and 3 bases at J, with 12 bases between. CDR3 DNA: TGTGCCAGCAGGACGGACAGCTACTATAATTCACCCCTCCACTTT. It is translated as CASRTDSYYNSPLHF.

Only one count was recorded for this clone. The chain recombines TRBV29-1 with TRBJ1-1, with D uncertain. Germline V gives CDR1 SQVTM, CDR2 ANQGSEA. The CDR3 has 10 amino acids. The ends were cut back, 2 bases at V and 8 bases at J, with 6 bases in the middle. CDR3 in amino acids: CSVEPGEAFF. CDR3 nucleotide sequence: TGCAGCGTTGAACCGGGGGAAGCTTTCTTT.

This sequence joins TRBV5-1 and TRBJ2-5; no clear D gene. Germline values: CDR1 SGHRS, CDR2 YFSETQ. The CDR3 consists of 14 residues. The V and J ends lost 1 base and 0 bases respectively, with 7 bases between them. The CDR3 loop reads CASSLSRDQETQYF. DNA for the CDR3: TGCGCCAGCAGCTTGAGCCGGGACCAAGAGACCCAGTACTTC.

This clone occurred a few times. V is TRBV30 and J is TRBJ1-1; D call uncertain. The CDR3 runs to 12 residues. From germline, CDR1 is GTSNPN and CDR2 SVGIG (reference sequence). The V gene lost 2 bases and the J gene lost 3 bases, with 7 bases spanning the gap. The CDR3 loop reads CAWSPSDTEAFF. The CDR3, as DNA: TGTGCCTGGAGTCCTTCGGACACTGAAGCTTTCTTT.

V usage is TRBV5-6 and J usage is TRBJ2-6; possible D gene TRBD1, 5 bases. CDR3 size: 16 residues. The germline CDR1 and CDR2 sequences are SGHDT and YYEEEE. V was shortened by 3 bases and J by 0 bases, with 10 bases between the two germline ends. The CDR3 nucleotides are TGTGCCAGCAGCTGGGGCCAGTCCTCTGGGGCCAACGTCCTGACTTTC. It specifies CASSWGQSSGANVLTF. Based on the CDR3 plus reference TRBV5-6 and TRBJ2-6, the full variable domain is DAGVTQSPTHLIKTRGQQVTLRCSPKSGHDTVSWYQQALGQGPQFIFQYYEEEERQRGNFPDRFSGHQFPNYSSELNVNALLLGDSALYLCASSWGQSSGANVLTFGAGSRLTVL.

The chain joins TRBV7-8 to TRBJ1-6; D is possibly TRBD1 (6 bases). Trimming left V 5 bases short and J 9 bases short, with 14 bases between. There are 14 residues in the CDR3. Germline V gene sequence: CDR1 SGHVS, CDR2 FQNEAQ. The DNA for the CDR3 is TGTGCCAGCAGCGCTAGATCACAGGGTTCACCCCTCCACTTT. The encoded protein is CASSARSQGSPLHF.

The chain combines TRBV7-2 with TRBJ2-7, with D uncertain. The germline CDR1 and CDR2 sequences are SGHTA and FQGNSA. Trimming shortened V by 5 bases and J by 6 bases, and 11 bases separated the two germline ends. This CDR3 comprises 12 residues. CDR3 bases: TGTGCCAGCAGCCCGCCCGGCCCCGAGCAGTACTTC. As protein: CASSPPGPEQYF. The whole variable domain, filled in from reference TRBV7-2 and TRBJ2-7, reads GAGVSQSPSNKVTEKGKDVELRCDPISGHTALYWYRQSLGQGLEFLIYFQGNSAPDKSGLPSDRFSAERTGGSVSTLTIQRTQQEDSAVYLCASSPPGPEQYFGPGTRLTVT.

The chain joins TRBV15 to TRBJ1-2, with a tentative D call TRBD1 (6 bases). The CDR3 consists of 14 residues. V was cut by 3 bases and J by 1 base, with 9 bases left in between. The germline CDR1 and CDR2 sequences are LNHNV and YYDKDF (reference sequence). CDR3 sequence reads: CATSRGGGNYGYTF. As DNA, the CDR3 is TGTGCCACCAGCAGGGGAGGGGGTAACTATGGCTACACCTTC.

This clone was recorded once. This rearrangement joins TRBV29-1 to TRBJ1-2, with D possibly TRBD1 on 5 matching bases. V was cut by 3 bases and J by 4 bases, with 15 bases left in between. This CDR3 contains 14 residues. Germline assignment: CDR1 SQVTM and CDR2 ANQGSEA. The CDR3 loop reads CSVESLGVGYGYTF. The CDR3 DNA reads TGCAGCGTTGAGTCACTGGGGGTTGGCTATGGCTACACCTTC.

The chain joins TRBV4-3 to TRBJ1-1; possible D gene TRBD1, 5 bases. Germline V lookup: CDR1 LGHNA, CDR2 YSLEER. Between the trimmed V and J ends, which lost 0 bases and 0 bases, there was a span of 5 bases. There are 14 residues in the CDR3. Written as DNA, the CDR3 is TGCGCCAGCAGCCAAGACAGGGTGAACACTGAAGCTTTCTTT. Its protein product is CASSQDRVNTEAFF.

The gene calls are TRBV5-6 and TRBJ2-3, with a tentative D call TRBD1 (6 bases). This CDR3 region has 16 residues. The germline V and J ends were trimmed by 4 bases and 3 bases, with 18 bases remaining between them. CDR1 is SGHDT and CDR2 is YYEEEE in the germline V gene. The CDR3 DNA follows: TGTGCCAGCAGCGTTTTGAAGAGGGGGAGAACAGATACGCAGTATTTT. Residues: CASSVLKRGRTDTQYF.